What follows is one T cell receptor beta chain and its context. Germline assignment: CDR1 MNHEY and CDR2 SMNVEV (reference sequence). V was clipped by 5 bases and J by 3 bases; unmatched bases: 11. The CDR3 is 16 amino acids. The sample originates from a study of blood T cell repertoires in COVID-19. For the study at large: PBMCs, B-cell-depleted T cells, or T cells provided the cDNA or gDNA that made up the material.

Per the original methods: Reference gene primer amplification gave estimated nucleated cell counts. The data were produced by immunoSEQ multiplex PCR, yet TCRdb's version contains in-frame clones alone and is incomplete. That table supplies the V and J calls and clone size; D and trimming were determined from the DNA. Seen here are fewer than 200,000 clones, around nine tenths observed once, and the top ten hold around 0.88%. Sequencing was carried out using peripheral blood. This TCR derives from a young woman who had recovered from COVID-19. The gene calls are TRBV27 and TRBJ2-7, with 9 positions matching TRBD1. The CDR3 protein is CASSPAGTGPYYEQYV. DNA of the CDR3: TGTGCCAGCAGTCCAGCCGGGACAGGGCCATACTACGAGCAGTACGTC.